The 5 T cell receptor beta chains below come from one sample, sequenced in a study of early T cells in non-severe SARS-CoV-2 infection. TCRdb itself ran the 5' RACE reads through MiXCR, one entry per CDR3 protein. The top ten hold roughly 4.5% of the sample, which has tens of thousands of distinct CDR3 sequences, about 12% seen once. Sequencing was performed on whole blood. The receptors shown here come from an adult who was a healthcare worker with PCR-confirmed SARS-CoV-2 infection or an uninfected control (not recorded which).

The chain combines TRBV5-1 with TRBJ2-7, with 8 bases matching TRBD1. The V segment lost 0 bases and the J segment 7 bases; nucleotides outside the gene matches: 9. The germline gives CDR1 SGHRS, CDR2 YFSETQ. This CDR3 region has 15 residues. The CDR3 is CASSLVGQGFEEQYF. The CDR3 bases are TGCGCCAGCAGCTTGGTAGGACAGGGTTTCGAGGAGCAGTACTTC.

This clonotype was picked up a small number of times. This sequence joins TRBV29-1 and TRBJ1-2, with 9 bases that match TRBD1. Germline values: CDR1 SQVTM, CDR2 ANQGSEA. CDR3 length equals 13 residues. Trimming at V came to 4 bases and at J to 8 bases, leaving 8 bases not matched to a gene. The CDR3 here is CSVVPGQGNGYTF. CDR3 in DNA: TGCAGCGTTGTTCCGGGACAGGGAAACGGCTACACCTTC. The entire variable domain, with the rest obtained from reference TRBV29-1 and TRBJ1-2, is as follows: SAVISQKPSRDICQRGTSLTIQCQVDSQVTMMFWYRQQPGQSLTLIATANQGSEATYESGFVIDKFPISRPNLTFSTLTVSNMSPEDSSIYLCSVVPGQGNGYTFGSGTRLTVV.

This clonotype was seen at least ten times. This chain uses TRBV9 with TRBJ2-1, with TRBD2 matching over 8 bases. The CDR3 contains 15 residues. The V and J ends lost 4 bases and 8 bases, in that order; junction bases with no gene match: 11. The germline V gene encodes CDR1 SGDLS and CDR2 YYNGEE. The CDR3 DNA reads TGTGCCAGCAGCTCCCCGGGACTAGGGGGAGATGAGCAGTTCTTC. This codes for CASSSPGLGGDEQFF.

The table lists this clonotype with a count of one. The chain combines TRBV6-1 with TRBJ1-2, with 12 bases lining up with TRBD1. The CDR3 spans 17 residues. CDR1 MNHNS and CDR2 SASEGT come from the germline V gene. Germline trimming cut 5 bases from V and 3 bases from J; bases unmatched to any gene: 10. This chain's CDR3 is CASSYSVGQGADYGYTF. CDR3 DNA sequence: TGTGCCAGCAGTTACTCCGTGGGACAGGGGGCGGACTATGGCTACACCTTC.

To note about this clonotype: A much larger clone is a single base away; this may be a read error. This chain links TRBV27 with TRBJ1-5, with a possible D match to TRBD1 (5 bases). CDR3 size: 18 residues. Trimming stripped 5 bases from V and 0 bases from J, with 20 bases between. CDR1 and CDR2 from the germline V gene are MNHEY and SMNVEV (reference sequence). The CDR3 DNA reads TGTGCCAGCAGTCCCTCTCTGGGGCAGGAGAATAGCAATCAGCCCCAGCATTTT. It specifies CASSPSLGQENSNQPQHF.